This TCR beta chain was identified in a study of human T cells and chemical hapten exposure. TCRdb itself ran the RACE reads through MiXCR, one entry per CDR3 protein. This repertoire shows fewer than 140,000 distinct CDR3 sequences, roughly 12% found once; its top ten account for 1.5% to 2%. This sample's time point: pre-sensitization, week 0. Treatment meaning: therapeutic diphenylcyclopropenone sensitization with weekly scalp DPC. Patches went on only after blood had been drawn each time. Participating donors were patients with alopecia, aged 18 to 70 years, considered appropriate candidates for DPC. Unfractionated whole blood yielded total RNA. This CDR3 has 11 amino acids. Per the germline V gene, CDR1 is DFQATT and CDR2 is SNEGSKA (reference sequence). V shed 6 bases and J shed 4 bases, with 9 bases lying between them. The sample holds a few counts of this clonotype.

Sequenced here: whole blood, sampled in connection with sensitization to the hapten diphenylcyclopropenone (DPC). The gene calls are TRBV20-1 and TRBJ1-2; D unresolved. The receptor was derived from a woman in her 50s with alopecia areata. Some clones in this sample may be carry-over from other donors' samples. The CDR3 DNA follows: TGCAGTGCCACCCTTCCCTATGGCTACACCTTC. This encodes CSATLPYGYTF.